These 19 T cell receptor beta chains were sequenced from one sample in a study of shared T cell receptors in the human thymus. Sequencing was performed with immunoSEQ multiplex PCR; in TCRdb, only in-frame clones are kept and a portion is missing. Of hundreds of thousands of clones listed, around 95% are singletons. Specimen: thymocytes. These TCRs come from a human donor.

The V call is TRBV11-2, the J call TRBJ2-7; 8 positions match TRBD2. There are 16 residues in the CDR3. The V gene end was trimmed by 3 bases and the J gene end by 0 bases; junction bases not matched to a gene: 7. Looked up from germline, CDR1 is SGHAT and CDR2 is FQNNGV. The CDR3 coding sequence is TGTGCCAGCAGCTTCCCACGGGGGGGGAGCTCCTACGAGCAGTACTTC. Amino acid sequence: CASSFPRGGSSYEQYF.

This chain uses TRBV7-9 with TRBJ2-5; D not certain. Germline V gene lookup returns CDR1 SEHNR and CDR2 FQNEAQ (reference sequence). The length of the CDR3 is 14 residues. The V gene lost 5 bases and the J gene lost 3 bases, with 13 bases spanning the gap. This CDR3 reads CASSRSSTKETQYF. CDR3 nucleotides: TGTGCCAGCAGCCGATCTTCGACAAAAGAGACCCAGTACTTC. Together with reference TRBV7-9 and TRBJ2-5, the CDR3 gives the full variable domain: DTGVSQNPRHKITKRGQNVTFRCDPISEHNRLYWYRQTLGQGPEFLTYFQNEAQLEKSRLLSDRFSAERPKGSFSTLEIQRTEQGDSAMYLCASSRSSTKETQYFGPGTRLLVL.

The chain combines TRBV11-2 with TRBJ2-7; the D is unclear. Trimming removed 5 bases at V and 7 bases at J, with 12 bases between. Germline CDR1 SGHAT, CDR2 FQNNGV. This CDR3 region has 12 residues. The CDR3 spells CASSRTCGEQYF. CDR3 in DNA: TGTGCCAGCAGCCGGACCTGCGGTGAGCAGTACTTC.

This clone was counted only a few times. Other DNA sequences in this specimen translate into the identical CDR3. V and J are TRBV4-3 and TRBJ1-1; D ambiguous. From germline, CDR1 is LGHNA and CDR2 YSLEER. V was clipped by 1 base and J by 5 bases, with 2 bases between them. The CDR3 has 11 residues. The CDR3 DNA is TGCGCCAGCAGCCAAGGGACTGAAGCTTTCTTT. This translates into CASSQGTEAFF.

The chain links TRBV5-5 to TRBJ2-7, with D possibly matching TRBD2 (6 bases). This CDR3 has 16 residues. Per germline, CDR1 SGHKS and CDR2 YYEKEE (reference sequence). V gave up 0 bases and J gave up 0 bases, with 13 bases separating them. CDR3 sequence reads: CASSLVSGRSSYEQYF. In DNA, the CDR3 is TGTGCCAGCAGCTTGGTTTCAGGGAGGAGCTCCTACGAGCAGTACTTC.

In this sample, this clone turned up once. The CDR3 coding sequence is TGTGCCAGCAGTTCTAATGGACTAGCGGGAGGTCCCCTCTACGAGCAGTACTTC. It codes for CASSSNGLAGGPLYEQYF. The chain employs TRBV27 and TRBJ2-7; 14 bases are a match to TRBD2. Per the germline V gene, CDR1 is MNHEY and CDR2 is SMNVEV (reference sequence). The trim removed 4 bases at V and 3 bases at J, leaving 11 bases unmatched. This CDR3 contains 18 residues.

The chain uses TRBV5-1 and TRBJ2-7; possibly TRBD2 for D (7 bases). Per germline, CDR1 SGHRS and CDR2 YFSETQ. This CDR3 comprises 18 residues. V lost 4 bases and J lost 2, with 25 bases in between. CDR3 in DNA: TGCGCCAGCAGCCTTCCCCACAGAACAGGGAGGGGAACCTACGAGCAGTACTTC. Its translation is CASSLPHRTGRGTYEQYF.

V is TRBV6-5 and J is TRBJ1-2; D is perhaps TRBD1 (6 bases). Trimming pared 4 bases from V and 4 bases from J, leaving 10 bases between. Germline V CDR1 and CDR2: MNHEY, SVGAGI. This CDR3 has 13 residues. DNA of the CDR3: TGTGCCAGCAGTTCCGGGGGGCCCTATGGCTACACCTTC. Protein sequence: CASSSGGPYGYTF.

The V call is TRBV28, the J call TRBJ1-5; tentatively, D is TRBD1 (6 bases). V was pared by 2 bases and J by 3 bases, with 14 bases between. Per the germline V gene, CDR1 is MDHEN and CDR2 is SYDVKM. This CDR3 comprises 16 residues. CDR3: CASSLGTRLPNQPQHF. The CDR3 coding sequence is TGTGCCAGCAGTTTAGGGACACGACTTCCCAATCAGCCCCAGCATTTT.

This clone was picked up a small number of times. This chain links TRBV4-1 with TRBJ1-2; no clear D. Germline assignment: CDR1 MGHRA and CDR2 YSYEKL. With 0 bases removed from V and 4 bases from J, the gap between germline ends came to 6 bases. The CDR3 is 13 residues long. The CDR3 reads CASSQDSGYGYTF. CDR3 in DNA: TGCGCCAGCAGCCAAGATTCGGGCTATGGCTACACCTTC.

V and J are TRBV27 and TRBJ2-5; D may be TRBD2 (5 bases). Germline V gene sequence: CDR1 MNHEY, CDR2 SMNVEV (reference sequence). V lost 5 bases and J 3 bases, leaving 10 bases between the germline ends. The CDR3 runs to 13 residues. The CDR3 DNA follows: TGTGCCAGCAGTCATATCGGGAAAGAGACCCAGTACTTC. Translated: CASSHIGKETQYF.

This chain joins TRBV18 and TRBJ2-1; perhaps TRBD2 as D (6 bases). CDR1 KGHSH and CDR2 LQKENI come from the germline V gene. The CDR3 consists of 20 residues. V was trimmed by 3 bases and J by 9 bases, leaving 33 bases between them. This chain's CDR3 is CASSPVGWTGLASVWGEQFF. CDR3 nucleotide sequence: TGTGCCAGCTCACCCGTGGGCTGGACGGGGCTAGCGAGCGTTTGGGGTGAGCAGTTCTTC.

The chain uses TRBV4-1 and TRBJ2-7; D is unresolved. The CDR3 runs to 14 residues. Trimming removed 2 bases at V and 0 bases at J, with 8 bases between. Per germline, CDR1 MGHRA and CDR2 YSYEKL. The CDR3 region has the DNA TGCGCCAGCAGCCAAAGTCGGGTCTCCTACGAGCAGTACTTC. It translates to CASSQSRVSYEQYF.

The chain uses TRBV7-8 and TRBJ2-1; D not resolved. The germline gives CDR1 SGHVS, CDR2 FQNEAQ. The CDR3 runs 12 residues. Between the trimmed V and J ends, which lost 5 bases and 12 bases, there was a span of 14 bases. The CDR3 region is CASSLTAVRQFF. The CDR3 region has the DNA TGTGCCAGCAGCCTAACAGCAGTCCGGCAGTTCTTC.

This chain links TRBV7-6 with TRBJ2-7, with D possibly being TRBD1 or TRBD2 (5 bases each). V lost 6 bases and J 6 bases, leaving 15 bases between the germline ends. The germline gives CDR1 SGHVS, CDR2 FNYEAQ. The CDR3 totals 13 residues. The CDR3 DNA reads TGTGCCAGCAGTCCCGGGGCCCAGGCCGAGCAGTACTTC. It translates to CASSPGAQAEQYF.

The chain joins TRBV6-1 to TRBJ2-7, with D unclear. Trimming shortened V by 0 bases and J by 2 bases, and 5 bases separated the two germline ends. Per germline, CDR1 MNHNS and CDR2 SASEGT. This CDR3 spans 13 amino acids. The CDR3 is CASSEASAYEQYF. For the CDR3, the DNA is TGTGCCAGCAGTGAAGCGTCGGCCTACGAGCAGTACTTC.

This chain joins TRBV10-3 and TRBJ2-7; D ambiguous. CDR1 is ENHRY, CDR2 SYGVKD, per germline. The CDR3 sequence is 14 residues long. V was shortened by 7 bases and J by 3 bases, with 16 bases between the two germline ends. CDR3 protein: CAIKRHRMIYEQYF. In DNA form, the CDR3 reads TGTGCCATCAAGAGACACCGGATGATCTACGAGCAGTACTTC.

The chain combines TRBV9 with TRBJ1-1; 7 bases agree with TRBD1. Germline V CDR1 and CDR2: SGDLS, YYNGEE. The CDR3 runs to 16 residues. The J segment lost 0 bases and the V segment lost 1 base, leaving 6 bases of the junction unmatched. The CDR3 coding sequence is TGTGCCAGCAGCGTACGGGACAGTATAATGAACACTGAAGCTTTCTTT. Translated: CASSVRDSIMNTEAFF. Variable domain in full (rest from reference TRBV9 and TRBJ1-1): DSGVTQTPKHLITATGQRVTLRCSPRSGDLSVYWYQQSLDQGLQFLIQYYNGEERAKGNILERFSAQQFPDLHSELNLSSLELGDSALYFCASSVRDSIMNTEAFFGQGTRLTVV.

The chain has TRBV28 and TRBJ2-3; 8 bases match TRBD2. Germline lookup yields CDR1 MDHEN and CDR2 SYDVKM. V was clipped by 2 bases and J by 0 bases; unmatched bases: 13. The CDR3 runs 19 residues. CDR3 nucleotides: TGTGCCAGCAGTTTAAATCTGAAGGCTAGCGGGCCTAGCACAGATACGCAGTATTTT. It codes for CASSLNLKASGPSTDTQYF.